A selection of T cell receptor beta chains follows, all from one sample in a study of cytomegalovirus exposure and HLA in healthy donors. Profiling relied on immunoSEQ multiplex PCR, and the TCRdb table lists in-frame clones only, not all of them. Its clone listing holds roughly 200,000 clones. The sample comprised PBMCs. The receptors derive from a girl under 10 years old in good health and CMV-seropositive. Both conserved end residues are part of each CDR3. A D gene is named only where the DNA matches it firmly.

>TRBV27|TRBD1|TRBJ1-5
CASSNGQGVGQPQHF
TGTGCCAGCAGCAACGGACAGGGAGTAGGTCAGCCCCAGCATTTT
>TRBV4-1|.|TRBJ2-7
CASSQVGLNYEQYF
TGCGCCAGCAGCCAAGTAGGACTAAACTACGAGCAGTACTTC
>TRBV6-6|.|TRBJ2-1
CASSYSGETIINEQFF
TGTGCCAGCAGTTACTCCGGGGAAACCATCATCAATGAGCAGTTCTTC
>TRBV30|.|TRBJ2-3
CAWSVDGSTDTQYF
TGTGCCTGGAGTGTAGACGGGAGCACAGATACGCAGTATTTT
>TRBV2|.|TRBJ2-1
CASSSGIYNEQFF
TGTGCCAGCAGTTCCGGGATCTACAATGAGCAGTTCTTC
>TRBV12-5|TRBD1|TRBJ2-5
CASGPGQGGETQYF
TGTGCTAGTGGTCCCGGACAGGGCGGAGAGACCCAGTACTTC
>TRBV6-1|TRBD2|TRBJ2-1
CASSGTSAAYNEQFF
TGTGCCAGCAGTGGTACTAGCGCCGCCTACAATGAGCAGTTCTTC
>TRBV7-3|.|TRBJ2-1
CASSSRGINEQFF
TGTGCCAGCAGCTCACGGGGGATCAATGAGCAGTTCTTC
>TRBV7-9|TRBD1|TRBJ1-4
CASSLALGGQDYEKLFF
TGTGCCAGCAGCTTAGCGTTAGGGGGACAGGATTATGAAAAACTGTTTTTT
>TRBV27|.|TRBJ2-3
CASSVDSTDTQYF
TGTGCCAGCAGTGTGGACTCCACAGATACGCAGTATTTT
>TRBV19|.|TRBJ2-3
CASSAVSTDTQYF
TGTGCCAGTAGTGCGGTTAGCACAGATACGCAGTATTTT
>TRBV5-1|.|TRBJ2-6
CASSSTLGAGANVLTF
TGCGCCAGCAGCTCCACCTTGGGAGCTGGGGCCAACGTCCTGACTTTC
>TRBV27|TRBD2|TRBJ2-5
CASGTRREGETQYF
TGTGCCAGCGGAACGAGAAGGGAGGGGGAGACCCAGTACTTC
>TRBV5-4|.|TRBJ2-3
CASSLRTDTQYF
TGTGCCAGCAGCCTCCGCACAGATACGCAGTATTTT
>TRBV19|.|TRBJ2-1
CASSISRYNEQFF
TGTGCCAGTAGTATCTCCAGGTACAATGAGCAGTTCTTC
>TRBV6-5|.|TRBJ2-7
CASSTTTRGTYEQYF
TGTGCCAGCAGTACTACGACCAGGGGCACGTACGAGCAGTACTTC
>TRBV5-1|.|TRBJ2-5
CASSSRGGPETQYF
TGCGCCAGCAGCTCACGGGGAGGTCCAGAGACCCAGTACTTC
>TRBV2|.|TRBJ1-4
CASSDGAALTTNEKLFF
TGTGCCAGCAGTGATGGGGCAGCCTTAACAACTAATGAAAAACTGTTTTTT
>TRBV7-9|TRBD1|TRBJ1-2
CASSPLGGTVYGYTF
TGTGCCAGCAGCCCCCTGGGTGGGACAGTCTATGGCTACACCTTC
>TRBV11-2|.|TRBJ1-2
CASSFEQNGYTF
TGTGCCAGCAGCTTTGAACAGAATGGCTACACCTTC
>TRBV11-2|.|TRBJ2-5
CASSPLASKETQYF
TGTGCCAGCAGCCCCCTGGCCAGTAAAGAGACCCAGTACTTC
>TRBV4-1|.|TRBJ2-7
CASSQVPGHTKYEQYF
TGCGCCAGCAGCCAAGTTCCGGGACACACGAAATACGAGCAGTACTTC
>TRBV6-1|.|TRBJ1-4
CASSEGRVPGFF
TGTGCCAGCAGTGAAGGGAGGGTCCCCGGTTTTTTT
>TRBV27|.|TRBJ2-7
CASSVRGRNYEQYF
TGTGCCAGCAGCGTGCGTGGGAGAAACTACGAGCAGTACTTC
>TRBV11-2|TRBD1|TRBJ2-2
CASSFDRVFSGELFF
TGTGCCAGCAGCTTCGACAGGGTATTTTCCGGGGAGCTGTTTTTT
>TRBV7-9|.|TRBJ2-5
CASSPFMRRPGQETQYF
TGTGCCAGCAGCCCATTTATGAGACGCCCAGGGCAAGAGACCCAGTACTTC
>TRBV13|TRBD2|TRBJ2-2
CASSSLAGGPIGELFF
TGTGCCAGCAGCTCCTTAGCGGGAGGGCCCATCGGGGAGCTGTTTTTT
>TRBV9|TRBD1|TRBJ1-1
CASSVGQGLMNTEAFF
TGTGCCAGCAGCGTGGGACAGGGGCTCATGAACACTGAAGCTTTCTTT
>TRBV5-1|TRBD1|TRBJ2-5
CASSLGQGIQETQYF
TGCGCCAGCAGCTTGGGACAGGGGATCCAAGAGACCCAGTACTTC
>TRBV7-8|TRBD2|TRBJ2-1
CASSFGTSGSSSHEQFF
TGTGCCAGCAGCTTCGGGACTAGCGGGAGTTCAAGTCATGAGCAGTTCTTC
>TRBV28|TRBD2|TRBJ2-7
CASSELLAGFKHEQYF
TGTGCCAGCAGTGAGCTCCTAGCGGGATTTAAACACGAGCAGTACTTC
>TRBV29-1|.|TRBJ2-3
CSVRPRLSTDTQYF
TGCAGCGTGCGACCCAGACTAAGCACAGATACGCAGTATTTT
>TRBV6-5|TRBD1|TRBJ1-2
CASSYLGQANYGYTF
TGTGCCAGCAGTTACTTAGGACAGGCTAACTATGGCTACACCTTC
>TRBV5-1|.|TRBJ2-1
CASSLLGGSGFNEQFF
TGCGCCAGCAGCTTGTTAGGAGGTTCCGGTTTCAATGAGCAGTTCTTC
>TRBV7-9|TRBD1|TRBJ2-5
CASSTGQGAGETQYF
TGTGCCAGCAGCACAGGACAGGGGGCTGGAGAGACCCAGTACTTC
>TRBV14|.|TRBJ2-1
CASSPRLAGNEQFF
TGTGCCAGCAGCCCACGGCTAGCTGGCAATGAGCAGTTCTTC
>TRBV10-3|TRBD1|TRBJ1-2
CAISGQGRPLNYGYTF
TGTGCCATCAGTGGACAGGGGCGACCTCTCAACTATGGCTACACCTTC
>TRBV28|.|TRBJ2-2
CASSFPLLAARDTGELFF
TGTGCCAGCAGTTTTCCCCTCTTAGCGGCACGGGACACCGGGGAGCTGTTTTTT
>TRBV7-3|TRBD1|TRBJ2-1
CASSPGTDRNNEQFF
TGTGCCAGCAGCCCGGGGACGGACAGGAACAATGAGCAGTTCTTC
>TRBV15|.|TRBJ2-3
CATSPRAASGTDTQYF
TGTGCCACCAGCCCCCGTGCGGCGTCGGGCACAGATACGCAGTATTTT
>TRBV27|.|TRBJ1-5
CASSPGPGGSQPQHF
TGTGCCAGCTCCCCGGGCCCGGGGGGTAGTCAGCCCCAGCATTTT
>TRBV29-1|.|TRBJ1-3
CSVVNSGNTIYF
TGCAGCGTTGTAAACTCTGGAAACACCATATATTTT
>TRBV10-1|.|TRBJ2-5
CASSPGLETQYF
TGCGCCAGCAGCCCAGGGCTGGAGACCCAGTACTTC
>TRBV5-4|TRBD2|TRBJ2-6
CASSLSSGSSGANVLTF
TGTGCCAGCAGCTTAAGTAGCGGGAGTTCTGGGGCCAACGTCCTGACTTTC
>TRBV25-1|.|TRBJ2-5
CASSDRSQETQYF
TGTGCCAGCAGTGACCGGAGCCAAGAGACCCAGTACTTC
>TRBV7-9|TRBD1|TRBJ2-7
CASSSRGGQGYEQYF
TGTGCCAGCAGCTCCCGTGGGGGACAGGGCTACGAGCAGTACTTC
>TRBV18|.|TRBJ2-5
CASSRSAEETQYF
TGTGCCAGCTCACGCAGCGCGGAGGAGACCCAGTACTTC
>TRBV2|.|TRBJ2-5
CASILQEETQYF
TGTGCCAGCATTCTGCAGGAAGAGACCCAGTACTTC
>TRBV27|.|TRBJ2-4
CASSPDRVIQYF
TGTGCCAGCAGCCCAGACAGAGTCATTCAGTACTTC
>TRBV9|TRBD1|TRBJ2-3
CASSVDSWDRGHGDTQYF
TGTGCCAGCAGCGTAGATTCATGGGACAGGGGGCATGGGGATACGCAGTATTTT
>TRBV5-1|TRBD2|TRBJ2-3
CASSDLAGGGTDTQYF
TGCGCCAGCAGCGACCTAGCGGGAGGCGGCACAGATACGCAGTATTTT